Presented here are 30 T cell receptor beta chains from one specimen sequenced in a study of CD8+ T cells in alopecia areata. RNA extraction and reverse transcription yielded cDNA as sequencing template. The table came from immunoSEQ multiplex PCR; TCRdb's copy has only in-frame clones and leaves some out. The repertoire holds around 120,000 clones, with less than 80% as singletons. Sequencing was carried out using CD4+ T cells sorted from blood. Receptor source: a human donor in good health.

The V and J genes are TRBV29-1 and TRBJ2-5; D possibly corresponds to TRBD1 (5 bases). V lost 0 bases, J lost 0 bases, and 11 bases lay in between. In germline, CDR1 is SQVTM, CDR2 ANQGSEA. The CDR3 spans 15 residues. The CDR3 DNA reads TGCAGCGTTGAAGATCGATGGGGCGACCAAGAGACCCAGTACTTC. Its protein is CSVEDRWGDQETQYF.

In this sample, this clone turned up a few times. The chain recombines TRBV29-1 with TRBJ2-3, with D perhaps matching TRBD1 or TRBD2 (5 bases each). Between the trimmed V and J ends, which lost 1 base and 1 base, there was a span of 9 bases. CDR1 is SQVTM and CDR2 is ANQGSEA in the germline V gene. The CDR3 runs 14 residues. CDR3 amino acids: CSVEGGPRTDTQYF. The CDR3 DNA reads TGCAGCGTTGAAGGGGGACCCCGCACAGATACGCAGTATTTT.

The chain joins TRBV29-1 to TRBJ1-1, with 7 bases that match TRBD1. Germline CDR1 is SQVTM and CDR2 is ANQGSEA. V lost 7 bases, J lost 0 bases, and 5 bases stayed unmatched. This CDR3 spans 13 amino acids. In DNA form, the CDR3 reads TGCAGCGGGGAGGGACAGATGAACACTGAAGCTTTCTTT. It translates to CSGEGQMNTEAFF.

This clone was counted a few times. The CDR3, as DNA: TGTGCCAGCAGAGGACAGGGCTACAATGAGCAGTTCTTC. Translation: CASRGQGYNEQFF. The chain joins TRBV2 to TRBJ2-1, with 8 bases fitting TRBD1. V trimming: 6 bases; J trimming: 3 bases; junction bases outside the gene matches: 1. This CDR3 is 13 amino acids long. From germline, CDR1 is SNHLY and CDR2 FYNNEI.

The table lists this clone with a count of one. The V and J genes are TRBV5-6 and TRBJ1-5; D is uncertain. The germline CDR1 and CDR2 sequences are SGHDT and YYEEEE. The CDR3 length is 14 residues. V was cut by 4 bases and J by 3 bases, with 11 bases left in between. CDR3: CASSLWGFNQPQHF. CDR3 in DNA: TGTGCCAGCAGCCTGTGGGGATTCAATCAGCCCCAGCATTTT.

In its sample, this clone was seen a few times. CDR3 in DNA: TGTGCCAGCAGCAAATTGGACGGCCAGCCCCAGCATTTT. Translation: CASSKLDGQPQHF. The J gene is TRBJ1-5, the V gene TRBV9; D unresolved. The V end was cut by 4 bases, the J end by 7 bases, with 12 bases between. This CDR3 is 13 amino acids long. Germline CDR1 is SGDLS and CDR2 is YYNGEE.

This clone was recorded once. The chain links TRBV29-1 to TRBJ2-5; D possibly corresponds to TRBD2 (5 bases). Germline values: CDR1 SQVTM, CDR2 ANQGSEA. Deletions cut 6 bases from V and 5 bases from J, with 19 bases between. The CDR3 sequence is 14 residues long. This CDR3 is CSVVHMDSTETQYF. CDR3 DNA: TGCAGCGTCGTTCATATGGACTCGACGGAGACCCAGTACTTC.

The chain recombines TRBV10-1 with TRBJ2-3; D not certain. CDR1 and CDR2 (germline): WNHNN, SYGVQD (reference sequence). The CDR3 loop spans 14 amino acids. V was cut by 3 bases and J by 2 bases, with 9 bases left in between. For the CDR3, the DNA is TGCGCCAGCAGTGAAGGCAGTTTCACAGATACGCAGTATTTT. It encodes CASSEGSFTDTQYF.

This chain connects TRBV5-1 to TRBJ1-6; D perhaps matches TRBD1 (6 bases). Trimming pared 3 bases from V and 6 bases from J, leaving 10 bases between. The CDR3 runs to 14 residues. The germline V gene encodes CDR1 SGHRS and CDR2 YFSETQ. The DNA of the CDR3 is TGCGCCAGCAGCTCGGACAGTTTTAATTCACCCCTCCACTTT. Encoded protein: CASSSDSFNSPLHF.

This clone was seen just once. V usage is TRBV2 and J usage is TRBJ2-3, with 7 bases matching TRBD2. V lost 8 bases to trimming and J lost 5 bases; unmatched junction nucleotides: 7. The CDR3 runs 13 residues. CDR1 and CDR2 (germline): SNHLY, FYNNEI. CDR3 sequence reads: CASEASGRDTQYF. For the CDR3, the DNA is TGTGCCAGCGAGGCTAGCGGTAGAGATACGCAGTATTTT.

The chain employs TRBV4-1 and TRBJ2-6; D gene ambiguous. V gave up 0 bases and J gave up 0 bases, with 9 bases separating them. Germline CDR1 is MGHRA and CDR2 is YSYEKL. The length of the CDR3 is 17 residues. CDR3 loop: CASSQDFRTSGANVLTF. The CDR3 DNA sequence: TGCGCCAGCAGCCAAGATTTTAGAACCTCTGGGGCCAACGTCCTGACTTTC.

This clone was seen a handful of times. The chain is built from TRBV2 and TRBJ1-2; D is unresolved. Between the trimmed V and J ends, which lost 4 bases and 14 bases, there was a span of 17 bases. Germline V gene data show CDR1 as SNHLY and CDR2 as FYNNEI. The CDR3 contains 12 residues. This CDR3 is CASSVWGTLITF. For the CDR3, the DNA is TGTGCCAGCAGTGTCTGGGGAACATTAATTACCTTC.

The CDR3 DNA follows: TGTGCTAGTGGTTTGACCAGGGCAGGTGGCTACACCTTC. Translated: CASGLTRAGGYTF. The chain carries TRBV12-5 and TRBJ1-2; TRBD1 is a possible D gene (5 bases). Germline V gene lookup returns CDR1 LGHNT and CDR2 FRNRAP. This CDR3 is built from 13 residues. Trimming shortened V by 2 bases and J by 7 bases, and 11 bases separated the two germline ends.

This rearrangement joins TRBV4-2 to TRBJ2-7, with D perhaps matching TRBD1 (6 bases). This CDR3 has 13 amino acids. Per the germline V gene, CDR1 is LGHNA and CDR2 is YNFKEQ. Trimming stripped 5 bases from V and 7 bases from J, with 15 bases between. The DNA of the CDR3 is TGTGCCAGCAGCTCAGGAACAGGGTGGGAGCAGTACTTC. Translating it yields CASSSGTGWEQYF.

V gene TRBV30 combines with J gene TRBJ1-2; maybe TRBD1 (5 bases). The germline V and J ends were trimmed by 6 bases and 7 bases, with 15 bases remaining between them. The V gene's germline CDR1 is GTSNPN and CDR2 SVGIG (reference sequence). There are 12 residues in the CDR3. CDR3 amino acids: CACTPDRGGYTF. In DNA form, the CDR3 reads TGTGCCTGCACCCCTGATAGGGGTGGCTACACCTTC.

The rearrangement links TRBV2 to TRBJ1-1; D is ambiguous. The CDR3 spans 10 residues. Between the trimmed V and J ends, which lost 7 bases and 4 bases, there was a span of 4 bases. Germline V gene sequence: CDR1 SNHLY, CDR2 FYNNEI. The CDR3 is CASTATEAFF. DNA for the CDR3: TGTGCCAGCACGGCCACTGAAGCTTTCTTT.

The chain joins TRBV9 to TRBJ1-6; 9 bases align to TRBD1. Trimming took 3 bases from V and 9 from J; bases not matched to a gene: 7. Germline V gene sequence: CDR1 SGDLS, CDR2 YYNGEE. The CDR3 contains 15 residues. CDR3 sequence: CASSGTGERRSPLHF. The DNA for the CDR3 is TGTGCCAGCAGCGGGACAGGGGAACGGCGTTCACCCCTCCACTTT.

The chain uses TRBV29-1 and TRBJ2-1; D is unresolved. This CDR3 is built from 10 residues. V was cut by 5 bases and J by 10 bases, with 9 bases left in between. Germline values: CDR1 SQVTM, CDR2 ANQGSEA. The CDR3 coding sequence is TGCAGCGTTCTCACACAGGAGCAGTTCTTC. Protein product: CSVLTQEQFF.

This rearrangement joins TRBV2 to TRBJ2-2; a weak D match, TRBD1 (6 bases). Deletions cut 7 bases from V and 2 bases from J, with 14 bases between. The CDR3 runs to 15 residues. CDR1 is SNHLY, CDR2 FYNNEI, per germline. This chain's CDR3 is CASIPDRRNTGELFF. The CDR3 nucleotides are TGTGCCAGCATCCCTGACAGGCGCAACACCGGGGAGCTGTTTTTT.

In its sample, this clone was seen a few times. The chain uses TRBV30 and TRBJ1-1; D gene ambiguous. V lost 2 bases to trimming and J lost 3 bases, with 7 bases between them. This CDR3 contains 12 residues. Germline-derived CDR1 and CDR2 are GTSNPN and SVGIG (reference sequence). The CDR3 region is CAWSKLDTEAFF. The CDR3 nucleotides are TGTGCCTGGAGTAAGTTGGACACTGAAGCTTTCTTT.

This clone has only one observation. The chain is built from TRBV12-5 and TRBJ2-5, with 9 bases lining up with TRBD1. V was clipped by 7 bases and J by 7 bases; unmatched bases: 10. CDR1 and CDR2 (germline): LGHNT, FRNRAP. This CDR3 has 14 amino acids. The CDR3, as DNA: TGTGCTAGTGCTGTGACAGGGGGATTGGCGACCCAGTACTTC. This sequence encodes CASAVTGGLATQYF.

A few counts support this clone. The chain links TRBV5-1 to TRBJ2-2; a weak D match, TRBD1 (5 bases). Trimming cost V 5 bases and J 0 bases, with 11 bases left between them. This CDR3 has 15 residues. The germline V gene has CDR1 SGHRS and CDR2 YFSETQ. For the CDR3, the DNA is TGCGCCAGCAGGGCAGGACACGCGAACACCGGGGAGCTGTTTTTT. This sequence encodes CASRAGHANTGELFF. Together with reference TRBV5-1 and TRBJ2-2, the CDR3 gives the full variable domain: KAGVTQTPRYLIKTRGQQVTLSCSPISGHRSVSWYQQTPGQGLQFLFEYFSETQRNKGNFPGRFSGRQFSNSRSEMNVSTLELGDSALYLCASRAGHANTGELFFGEGSRLTVL.

The chain recombines TRBV29-1 with TRBJ2-2; D is possibly TRBD2 (6 bases). Germline lookup yields CDR1 SQVTM and CDR2 ANQGSEA. The CDR3 is made up of 14 amino acids. Between the trimmed V and J ends, which lost 4 bases and 0 bases, there was a span of 9 bases. This CDR3 reads CSVVRGSNTGELFF. In DNA, the CDR3 is TGCAGCGTTGTACGGGGGTCGAACACCGGGGAGCTGTTTTTT.

V is TRBV30 and J is TRBJ2-2; 7 bases fit TRBD1. Trimming at V came to 3 bases and at J to 4 bases, leaving 5 bases not matched to a gene. CDR3 size: 14 residues. Germline CDR1 reads GTSNPN; CDR2 reads SVGIG (reference sequence). The CDR3 nucleotides read TGTGCCTGGAGCCGGGACAGCGGCACCGGGGAGCTGTTTTTT. Translation: CAWSRDSGTGELFF.

This clone was found many times. The chain employs TRBV19 and TRBJ1-1; 9 bases are shared with TRBD1. CDR1 and CDR2 from the germline V gene are LNHDA and SQIVND (reference sequence). This CDR3 is built from 15 residues. The V segment lost 5 bases and the J segment 4 bases; nucleotides outside the gene matches: 8. CDR3 protein: CASSLNRGPGTEAFF. The CDR3 DNA reads TGTGCCAGTAGTCTCAACAGGGGGCCGGGCACTGAAGCTTTCTTT.

This clone came up a few times. This chain links TRBV9 with TRBJ2-1; 14 bases fit TRBD2. Per the germline V gene, CDR1 is SGDLS and CDR2 is YYNGEE. Trimming removed 3 bases from V and 7 bases from J; junction bases left unmatched: 6. The CDR3 loop spans 16 amino acids. In DNA form, the CDR3 reads TGTGCCAGCAGCGGAGGACTAGCGGGGGGCATGAATGAGCAGTTCTTC. Translated, it gives CASSGGLAGGMNEQFF.

In nucleotides, the CDR3 is TGCGCCAGCAGCTTGGAACCTATCGGGAACACCGGGGAGCTGTTTTTT. This codes for CASSLEPIGNTGELFF. This chain links TRBV5-1 with TRBJ2-2; no firm D call. Trimming removed 0 bases at V and 1 base at J, with 10 bases between. Germline V lookup: CDR1 SGHRS, CDR2 YFSETQ. CDR3 length equals 16 residues.

The chain combines TRBV27 with TRBJ1-2; D remains unclear. The ends were cut back, 11 bases at V and 3 bases at J, with 13 bases in the middle. Germline values: CDR1 MNHEY, CDR2 SMNVEV (reference sequence). The CDR3 runs 12 residues. This CDR3 is CASRTRDYGYTF. The CDR3 DNA reads as TGTGCCTCCAGGACTCGCGACTATGGCTACACCTTC.

This clone has just a few counts. The CDR3 nucleotides are TGTGCCAGCAGCCTCAGGGATACGACTGAAGCTTTCTTT. It is translated as CASSLRDTTEAFF. The chain couples TRBV7-8 to TRBJ1-1, with D perhaps TRBD1 (5 bases). There are 13 residues in the CDR3. Germline V gene sequence: CDR1 SGHVS, CDR2 FQNEAQ. Trimming removed 5 bases at V and 5 bases at J, with 12 bases between. The full variable domain, completed using reference TRBV7-8 and TRBJ1-1, is GAGVSQSPRYKVAKRGQDVALRCDPISGHVSLFWYQQALGQGPEFLTYFQNEAQLDKSGLPSDRFFAERPEGSVSTLKIQRTQQEDSAVYLCASSLRDTTEAFFGQGTRLTVV.

This chain joins TRBV7-8 and TRBJ2-3, with 8 bases that match TRBD2. CDR3 length equals 17 residues. The junction had 16 bases not matched to a gene; V was cut back by 1 base and J by 10 bases. In germline, CDR1 is SGHVS, CDR2 FQNEAQ. In DNA, the CDR3 is TGTGCCAGCAGCTTAGTGGGCCGGGGGGGCCCAAAATTTCCGCAGTATTTT. Translated: CASSLVGRGGPKFPQYF.